What follows describes a single TCR beta chain. The antigen remains undetermined. The CDR3 totals 15 residues. The trim removed 6 bases at V and 13 bases at J, leaving 13 bases unmatched. PCR was performed a second time for roughly 7 to 12 cycles using a sample-barcoded 5' primer and a J-beta primer mix. A tag from a template-switch adaptor with 12 random nucleotides marked each cDNA molecule. Each CDR3 protein is one row after TCRdb ran MiXCR on the 5' RACE reads. The table lists about a million distinct CDR3 sequences, around two fifths of them singletons. The sample belongs to a study of blood T cells in healthy people across ages. Broader study findings: Among long-lived donors, naive CD4+ cells were more numerous and diversity higher than in aged donors.

Isolation per sample recovered at least 6 million PBMCs. The chain links TRBV12-3 or TRBV12-4 to TRBJ2-4; 12 positions agree with TRBD1. Sequenced sample: blood. This clonotype originated in a man aged 18 to 29 in good health. As DNA, the CDR3 is TGTGCCAGCAGAGAGGGACAGGGGGCCTACAATGAGCAGTACTTC. Translation: CASREGQGAYNEQYF.